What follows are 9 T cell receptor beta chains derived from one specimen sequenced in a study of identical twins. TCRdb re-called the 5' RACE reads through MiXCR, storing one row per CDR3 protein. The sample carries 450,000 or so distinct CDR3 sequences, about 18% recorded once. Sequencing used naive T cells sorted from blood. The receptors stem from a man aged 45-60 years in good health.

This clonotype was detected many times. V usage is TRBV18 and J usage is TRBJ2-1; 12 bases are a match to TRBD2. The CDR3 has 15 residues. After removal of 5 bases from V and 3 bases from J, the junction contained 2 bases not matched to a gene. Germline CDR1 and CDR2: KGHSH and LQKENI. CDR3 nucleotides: TGTGCCAGCTCAACTAGCGGGAGGCTCTACAATGAGCAGTTCTTC. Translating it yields CASSTSGRLYNEQFF.

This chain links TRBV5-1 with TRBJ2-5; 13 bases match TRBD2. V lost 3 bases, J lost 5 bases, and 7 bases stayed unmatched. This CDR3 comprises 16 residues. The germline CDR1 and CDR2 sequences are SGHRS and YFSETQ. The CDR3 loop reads CASSSRTSGSGETQYF. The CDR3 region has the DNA TGCGCCAGCAGCTCCAGGACTAGCGGGAGTGGGGAGACCCAGTACTTC.

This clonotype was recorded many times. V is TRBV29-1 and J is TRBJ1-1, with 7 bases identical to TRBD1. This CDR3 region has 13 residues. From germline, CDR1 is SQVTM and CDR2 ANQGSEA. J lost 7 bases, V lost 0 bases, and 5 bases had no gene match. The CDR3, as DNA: TGCAGCGTTGAAGATAGAGCAGGGGGTGAAGCTTTCTTT. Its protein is CSVEDRAGGEAFF.

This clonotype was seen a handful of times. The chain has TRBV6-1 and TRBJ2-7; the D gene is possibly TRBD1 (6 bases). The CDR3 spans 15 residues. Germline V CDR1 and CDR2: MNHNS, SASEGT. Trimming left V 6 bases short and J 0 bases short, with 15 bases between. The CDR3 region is CASRVGQSNSYEQYF. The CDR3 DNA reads TGTGCCAGCAGGGTCGGACAGTCGAACTCCTACGAGCAGTACTTC.

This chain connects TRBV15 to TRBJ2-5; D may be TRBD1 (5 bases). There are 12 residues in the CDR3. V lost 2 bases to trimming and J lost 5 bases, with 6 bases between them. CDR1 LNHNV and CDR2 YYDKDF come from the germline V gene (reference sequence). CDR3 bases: TGTGCCACCAGCAGAAAGGGGGAGACCCAGTACTTC. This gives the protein CATSRKGETQYF.

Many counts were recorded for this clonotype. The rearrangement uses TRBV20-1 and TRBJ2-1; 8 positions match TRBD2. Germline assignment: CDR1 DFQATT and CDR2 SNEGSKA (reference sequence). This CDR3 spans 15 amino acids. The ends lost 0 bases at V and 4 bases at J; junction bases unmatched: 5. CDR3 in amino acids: CSARDPSGLYNEQFF. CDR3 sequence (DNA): TGCAGTGCTAGAGATCCTAGCGGGTTATACAATGAGCAGTTCTTC.

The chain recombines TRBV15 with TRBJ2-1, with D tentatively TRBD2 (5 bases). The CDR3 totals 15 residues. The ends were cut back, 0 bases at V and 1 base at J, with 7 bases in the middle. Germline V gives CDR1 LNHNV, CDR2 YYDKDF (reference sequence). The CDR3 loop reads CATSRDSGSYNEQFF. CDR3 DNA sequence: TGTGCCACCAGCAGAGATTCGGGGTCCTACAATGAGCAGTTCTTC.

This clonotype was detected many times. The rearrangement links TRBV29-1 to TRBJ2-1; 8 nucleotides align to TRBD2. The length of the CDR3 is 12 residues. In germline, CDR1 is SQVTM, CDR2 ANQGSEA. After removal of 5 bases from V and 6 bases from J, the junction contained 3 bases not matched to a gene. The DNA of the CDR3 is TGCAGCGTTCTCGGGAGGGTCAATGAGCAGTTCTTC. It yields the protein CSVLGRVNEQFF.

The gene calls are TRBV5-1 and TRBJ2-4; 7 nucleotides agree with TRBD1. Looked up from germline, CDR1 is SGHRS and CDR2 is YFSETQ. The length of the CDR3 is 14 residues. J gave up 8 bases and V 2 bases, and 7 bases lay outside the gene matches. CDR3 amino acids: CASSLGGAGDIQYF. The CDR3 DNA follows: TGCGCCAGCAGCTTAGGGGGCGCCGGTGACATTCAGTACTTC.